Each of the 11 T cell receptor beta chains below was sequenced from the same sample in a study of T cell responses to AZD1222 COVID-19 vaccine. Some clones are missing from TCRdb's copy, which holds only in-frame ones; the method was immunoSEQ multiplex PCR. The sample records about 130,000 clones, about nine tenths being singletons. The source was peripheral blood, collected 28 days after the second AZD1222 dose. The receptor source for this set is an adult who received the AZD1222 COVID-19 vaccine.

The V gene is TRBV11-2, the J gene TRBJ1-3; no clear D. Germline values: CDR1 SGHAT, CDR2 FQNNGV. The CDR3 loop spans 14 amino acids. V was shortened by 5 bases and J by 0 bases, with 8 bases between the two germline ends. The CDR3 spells CASSPWSSGNTIYF. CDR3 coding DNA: TGTGCCAGCAGCCCCTGGAGCTCTGGAAACACCATATATTTT.

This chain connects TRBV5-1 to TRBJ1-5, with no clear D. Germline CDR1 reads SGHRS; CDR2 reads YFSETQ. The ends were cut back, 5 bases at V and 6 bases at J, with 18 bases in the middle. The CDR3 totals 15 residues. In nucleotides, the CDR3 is TGCGCCAGCAGTCCCAGAGGCCTATCGGGTCAGCCCCAGCATTTT. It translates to CASSPRGLSGQPQHF.

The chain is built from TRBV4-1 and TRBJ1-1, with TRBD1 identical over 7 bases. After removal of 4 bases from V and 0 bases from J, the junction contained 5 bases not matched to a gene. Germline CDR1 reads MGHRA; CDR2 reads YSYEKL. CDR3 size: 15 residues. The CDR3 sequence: CASSPTGWLNTEAFF. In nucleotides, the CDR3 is TGCGCCAGCAGCCCGACAGGGTGGTTGAACACTGAAGCTTTCTTT.

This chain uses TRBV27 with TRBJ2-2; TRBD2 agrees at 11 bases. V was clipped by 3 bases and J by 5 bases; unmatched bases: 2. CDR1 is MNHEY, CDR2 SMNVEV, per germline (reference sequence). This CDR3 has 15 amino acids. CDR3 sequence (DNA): TGTGCCAGCAGTTTTCTAGCGGGGGGTACCGGGGAGCTGTTTTTT. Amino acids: CASSFLAGGTGELFF.

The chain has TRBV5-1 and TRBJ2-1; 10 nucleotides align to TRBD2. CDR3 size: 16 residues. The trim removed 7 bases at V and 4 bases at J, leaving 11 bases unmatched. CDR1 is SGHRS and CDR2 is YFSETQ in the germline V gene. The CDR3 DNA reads TGCGCCAGCTCCAAAGCTAGCGGGGGTACTTACAATGAGCAGTTCTTC. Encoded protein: CASSKASGGTYNEQFF. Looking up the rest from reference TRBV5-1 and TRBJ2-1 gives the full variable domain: KAGVTQTPRYLIKTRGQQVTLSCSPISGHRSVSWYQQTPGQGLQFLFEYFSETQRNKGNFPGRFSGRQFSNSRSEMNVSTLELGDSALYLCASSKASGGTYNEQFFGPGTRLTVL.

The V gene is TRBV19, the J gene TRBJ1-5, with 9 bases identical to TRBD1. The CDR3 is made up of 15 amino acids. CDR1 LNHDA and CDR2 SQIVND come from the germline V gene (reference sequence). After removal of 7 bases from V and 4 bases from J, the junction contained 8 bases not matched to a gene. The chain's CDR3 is CASKSSDRGNQPQHF. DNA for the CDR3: TGTGCCAGTAAGTCCTCCGACAGGGGGAATCAGCCCCAGCATTTT.

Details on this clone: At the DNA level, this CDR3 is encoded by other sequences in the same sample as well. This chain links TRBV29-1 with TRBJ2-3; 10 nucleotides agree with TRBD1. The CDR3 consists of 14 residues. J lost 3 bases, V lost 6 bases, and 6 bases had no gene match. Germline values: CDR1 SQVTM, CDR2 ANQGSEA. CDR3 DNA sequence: TGCAGCGTCCGACAGGGGGCAAGGACAGATACGCAGTATTTT. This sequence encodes CSVRQGARTDTQYF.

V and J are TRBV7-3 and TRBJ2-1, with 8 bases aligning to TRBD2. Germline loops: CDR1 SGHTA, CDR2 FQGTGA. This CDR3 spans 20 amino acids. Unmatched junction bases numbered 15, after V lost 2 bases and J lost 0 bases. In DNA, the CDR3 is TGTGCCAGCAGCTTACTCCCAGAGACTAGCGCCCAAAGCTCCTACAATGAGCAGTTCTTC. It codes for CASSLLPETSAQSSYNEQFF.

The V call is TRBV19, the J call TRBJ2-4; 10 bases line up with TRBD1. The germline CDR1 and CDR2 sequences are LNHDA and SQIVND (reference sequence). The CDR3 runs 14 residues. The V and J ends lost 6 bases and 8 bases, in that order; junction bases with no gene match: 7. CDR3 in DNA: TGTGCCAGTAGCCAGACAGGGGGCGCAGACATTCAGTACTTC. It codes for CASSQTGGADIQYF.

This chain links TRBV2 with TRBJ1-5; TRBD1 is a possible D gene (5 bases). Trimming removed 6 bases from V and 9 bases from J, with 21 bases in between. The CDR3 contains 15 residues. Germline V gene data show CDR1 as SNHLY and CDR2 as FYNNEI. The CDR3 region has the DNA TGTGCCAGCAGGTCAAGGAGGCAGGGCCGGGGGCCCCAGCATTTT. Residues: CASRSRRQGRGPQHF.

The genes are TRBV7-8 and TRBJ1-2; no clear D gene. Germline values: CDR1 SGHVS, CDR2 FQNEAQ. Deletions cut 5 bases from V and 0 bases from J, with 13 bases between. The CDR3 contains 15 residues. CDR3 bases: TGTGCCAGCAGCCAGAAGGAGGGTGCTAACTATGGCTACACCTTC. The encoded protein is CASSQKEGANYGYTF.